Each of the 25 T cell receptor beta chains below was sequenced from the same sample in a study of response to subunit inactivated influenza vaccine (dated by TCRdb to 2016 to 2018). Taken with the paper, the label for time point translates to: 45 to 50 days after influenza vaccine administration. The receptor library was made with RT-PCR. The sequencer was an Illumina HiSeq 2500. The raw public reads went through TCRdb reprocessing: fastp at Q25, MiXCR clone calling, in-frame beta chains kept. Identical CDR3 protein sequences are pooled into one entry, listed with their most common genes and DNA. The sample contains a few hundred thousand distinct CDR3 sequences, over 9.5% of them found a single time. Together, the top ten hold 10% to 15% of the sample. Sequenced material: PBMCs from blood, taken about 40 days after vaccination. The receptors derive from a man aged 50 to 59 who received an inactivated influenza vaccine. Donor details come from another sample of the same person, matched by shared clones.

The chain recombines TRBV27 with TRBJ2-7; unclear D gene. This CDR3 is built from 15 residues. CDR1 is MNHEY and CDR2 is SMNVEV in the germline V gene (reference sequence). Deletions cut 2 bases from V and 2 bases from J, with 13 bases between. CDR3 protein: CASSLRPQTTYEQYF. CDR3 coding DNA: TGTGCCAGCAGTTTAAGGCCTCAGACGACCTACGAGCAGTACTTC.

This clonotype has just a few counts. This chain uses TRBV5-1 with TRBJ2-7; 11 bases fit TRBD2. V lost 4 bases and J lost 5; bases outside the gene matches: 8. The length of the CDR3 is 15 residues. Germline V gene lookup returns CDR1 SGHRS and CDR2 YFSETQ. The DNA for the CDR3 is TGCGCCAGCAGCCCGACTAGCGGGGTCCCCCACGAGCAGTACTTC. Translating gives CASSPTSGVPHEQYF.

This clonotype was recorded many times. The V call is TRBV12-3 or TRBV12-4, the J call TRBJ2-2, with 8 bases matching TRBD2. This CDR3 has 16 residues. Trimming took 5 bases from V and 4 from J; bases not matched to a gene: 9. CDR3 sequence: CASSPLHGGVTGELFF. DNA for the CDR3: TGTGCCAGCAGTCCCCTCCACGGGGGGGTCACCGGGGAGCTGTTTTTT.

This clonotype was seen a few times. This sequence joins TRBV20-1 and TRBJ2-1, with a possible D match to TRBD2 (6 bases). This CDR3 is built from 11 residues. The germline CDR1 and CDR2 sequences are DFQATT and SNEGSKA (reference sequence). Trimming shortened V by 4 bases and J by 12 bases, and 13 bases separated the two germline ends. The CDR3 here is CSANPSAGQFF. The DNA of the CDR3 is TGCAGTGCTAACCCTAGCGCTGGGCAGTTCTTC.

This clonotype was counted between two and nine times. The chain is built from TRBV12-3 or TRBV12-4 and TRBJ2-3; D remains ambiguous. This CDR3 has 14 residues. Trimming removed 2 bases from V and 6 bases from J, with 12 bases in between. CDR3 amino acids: CASSLIVAEDTQYF. The CDR3 DNA reads TGTGCCAGCAGTTTAATCGTTGCAGAGGATACGCAGTATTTT.

At least ten counts were recorded for this clonotype. The chain combines TRBV7-9 with TRBJ2-7; D is possibly TRBD1 (7 bases). The CDR3 runs 16 residues. Germline V gene sequence: CDR1 SEHNR, CDR2 FQNEAQ (reference sequence). Between the trimmed V and J ends, which lost 6 bases and 4 bases, there was a span of 22 bases. The CDR3 nucleotides read TGTGCCAGCAGTACCTTCCTCAGGGGGGCTACATACGAGCAGTACTTC. Translating gives CASSTFLRGATYEQYF.

This clonotype appeared many times. J is TRBJ2-1 and V is TRBV29-1; no reliable D call. The CDR3 extends over 13 amino acids. Trimming removed 1 base at V and 12 bases at J, with 16 bases between. Per germline, CDR1 SQVTM and CDR2 ANQGSEA. CDR3 in DNA: TGCAGCGTTGAAGCTGGGTTGCTATTTGGGCAGTTCTTC. Protein product: CSVEAGLLFGQFF.

The V and J genes are TRBV6-2 or TRBV6-3 and TRBJ2-6; D is undetermined. CDR3 length: 17 residues. Germline V gene lookup returns CDR1 MNHEY and CDR2 SVGEGT. CDR3 protein: CATGVLRSPSGANVLTF. In DNA form, the CDR3 reads TGTGCGACGGGCGTCCTCAGGAGCCCCTCTGGGGCCAACGTCCTGACTTTC.

This clonotype came up a few times. The chain couples TRBV7-8 to TRBJ1-2; D remains ambiguous. The germline V gene has CDR1 SGHVS and CDR2 FQNEAQ. This CDR3 is built from 13 residues. V was shortened by 2 bases and J by 2 bases, with 6 bases between the two germline ends. The DNA for the CDR3 is TGTGCCAGCAGCTTACATGGGAACTATGGCTACACCTTC. Translated, it gives CASSLHGNYGYTF.

There are a few counts of this clonotype. The chain carries TRBV5-1 and TRBJ2-2, with 9 bases that match TRBD2. This CDR3 comprises 14 residues. Germline lookup yields CDR1 SGHRS and CDR2 YFSETQ. Trimming cost V 4 bases and J 6 bases; bases outside gene matches: 4. The CDR3 bases are TGCGCCAGCAGCGCGGCGGGAGGGGCCGGGGAGCTGTTTTTT. Translating gives CASSAAGGAGELFF.

This clonotype has ten or more counts. The chain links TRBV10-3 to TRBJ1-2; D might be TRBD1 (5 bases). V lost 2 bases and J lost 2, with 18 bases in between. CDR3 length equals 17 residues. CDR1 is ENHRY and CDR2 is SYGVKD in the germline V gene. The CDR3 DNA follows: TGTGCCATCAGTGAGGTGGGAAGGGACCGAGGCAACTATGGCTACACCTTC. Translating it yields CAISEVGRDRGNYGYTF.

This clonotype appeared a few times. V and J are TRBV27 and TRBJ1-2; perhaps TRBD1 as D (6 bases). Germline assignment: CDR1 MNHEY and CDR2 SMNVEV (reference sequence). Trimming removed 0 bases at V and 4 bases at J, with 6 bases between. The length of the CDR3 is 13 residues. CDR3 region: CASSLSDSYGYTF. CDR3 bases: TGTGCCAGCAGTTTATCGGACAGCTATGGCTACACCTTC.

This clonotype was detected many times. J is TRBJ2-1 and V is TRBV12-3 or TRBV12-4; D is possibly TRBD2 (7 bases). This CDR3 is built from 16 residues. Trimming cost V 5 bases and J 3 bases, with 17 bases left between them. The CDR3 DNA reads as TGTGCCAGCAGTATCTTACAGGGCGGGGGCTACAATGAGCAGTTCTTC. Its protein product is CASSILQGGGYNEQFF.

Details on this clonotype: Its ends do not fully match the called genes, so a read error is possible. J is TRBJ2-1 and V is TRBV20-1; D is unresolved. The germline gives CDR1 DFQATT, CDR2 SNEGSKA (reference sequence). The CDR3 spans 17 residues. In nucleotides, the CDR3 is TGCAGCGCTAGAGATCTTTATTGGCGCGACCTAAACAATGAGCAGTTCTTC. Protein: CSARDLYWRDLNNEQFF.

This clonotype was counted a few times. The chain employs TRBV5-1 and TRBJ2-1, with 10 nucleotides matching TRBD2. The CDR3 has 15 amino acids. V shed 0 bases and J 9 bases; nucleotides not matched to a gene: 6. Looked up from germline, CDR1 is SGHRS and CDR2 is YFSETQ. The CDR3 reads CASSLGASGSVEQFF. The CDR3 DNA sequence: TGCGCCAGCAGCTTGGGGGCTAGCGGGAGTGTTGAGCAGTTCTTC.

This clonotype has more than one count but fewer than ten. CDR3 in DNA: TGCAGTGCTAACCTAGCGGGGTCGAACACCGGGGAGCTGTTTTTT. It codes for CSANLAGSNTGELFF. The genes are TRBV20-1 and TRBJ2-2, with 9 nucleotides matching TRBD2. This CDR3 spans 15 amino acids. Germline V gene lookup returns CDR1 DFQATT and CDR2 SNEGSKA (reference sequence). Trimming cost V 4 bases and J 0 bases; bases outside gene matches: 3.

This chain's CDR3 is CAISEAGFPSDTQYF. As DNA, the CDR3 is TGTGCCATCAGTGAGGCCGGGTTTCCCTCGGATACGCAGTATTTT. This rearrangement joins TRBV10-3 to TRBJ2-3; D not certain. V was clipped by 2 bases and J by 6 bases, with 15 bases between them. This CDR3 has 15 amino acids. Germline CDR1 and CDR2: ENHRY and SYGVKD.

The chain uses TRBV15 and TRBJ2-3; TRBD1 matches at 7 bases. Unmatched junction bases numbered 10, after V lost 4 bases and J lost 6 bases. The CDR3 extends over 15 amino acids. In germline, CDR1 is LNHNV, CDR2 YYDKDF (reference sequence). The CDR3 DNA reads as TGTGCCACCAGCAACCGACAGGGCGGTTGGGATACGCAGTATTTT. Translation gives CATSNRQGGWDTQYF.

This clonotype was counted between two and nine times. This chain uses TRBV10-3 with TRBJ2-1; TRBD2 agrees at 11 bases. The length of the CDR3 is 17 residues. Germline trimming cut 5 bases from V and 7 bases from J; bases unmatched to any gene: 13. Germline CDR1 ENHRY, CDR2 SYGVKD. CDR3 sequence reads: CAISTILTSGKENEQFF. Written as DNA, the CDR3 is TGTGCCATCAGTACTATCCTGACTAGCGGGAAAGAGAATGAGCAGTTCTTC.

This rearrangement joins TRBV5-4 to TRBJ2-7; 9 bases map to TRBD1. Unmatched junction bases numbered 8, after V lost 4 bases and J lost 3 bases. The germline V gene has CDR1 SGHNT and CDR2 YYREEE (reference sequence). The CDR3 consists of 15 residues. CDR3 coding DNA: TGTGCCAGCAGCCCGGAACAGGGGGCTGGCTACGAGCAGTACTTC. Protein: CASSPEQGAGYEQYF.

In its sample, this clonotype was seen many times. V usage is TRBV27 and J usage is TRBJ1-2; D uncertain. With 5 bases removed from V and 6 bases from J, the gap between germline ends came to 13 bases. CDR3 length: 13 amino acids. The germline gives CDR1 MNHEY, CDR2 SMNVEV (reference sequence). Here the CDR3 DNA reads TGTGCCAGCAGTCGAGGGCCGGCGGATGGCTACACCTTC. It specifies CASSRGPADGYTF.

This clonotype has ten or more counts. J is TRBJ2-7 and V is TRBV11-2; 13 bases are a match to TRBD2. Germline loops: CDR1 SGHAT, CDR2 FQNNGV. The J segment lost 7 bases and the V segment lost 4 bases, leaving 7 bases of the junction unmatched. There are 15 residues in the CDR3. CDR3 nucleotides: TGTGCCAGCAGCTGGGGACTAGCGGGATTAGGGGAGCAGTACTTC. This gives the protein CASSWGLAGLGEQYF.

This clonotype was observed a few times. This chain joins TRBV27 and TRBJ2-7; the match to TRBD1 covers 11 bases. The germline CDR1 and CDR2 sequences are MNHEY and SMNVEV (reference sequence). The junction had 6 bases not matched to a gene; V was cut back by 5 bases and J by 6 bases. CDR3 length: 14 residues. The CDR3 DNA reads as TGTGCCAGCAGTGCCCGGGACAGGGGGTCCGAGCAGTACTTC. As protein: CASSARDRGSEQYF.

This clonotype was recorded at least ten times. This rearrangement joins TRBV10-3 to TRBJ2-7, with 9 bases that match TRBD1. Germline assignment: CDR1 ENHRY and CDR2 SYGVKD. V lost 7 bases and J lost 0; bases outside the gene matches: 1. The CDR3 has 13 residues. The CDR3 loop reads CAIKTGGSYEQYF. The CDR3 nucleotides are TGTGCCATCAAGACAGGGGGCTCCTACGAGCAGTACTTC.

The CDR3 nucleotides read TGCAGCGTTGAACGAGACGGGGGGGGCAATGAGCAGTTCTTC. Residues: CSVERDGGGNEQFF. The rearrangement links TRBV29-1 to TRBJ2-1; 8 bases fit TRBD2. The junction had 6 bases not matched to a gene; V was cut back by 2 bases and J by 6 bases. Germline V CDR1 and CDR2: SQVTM, ANQGSEA. This CDR3 contains 14 residues.